This T cell receptor beta chain was identified in a study of shared clonotypes between healthy human individuals (dated by TCRdb to the early 2020s). As for the study more broadly: A few men and a couple of women, aged 18 to 49 years, made up the cohort. Per donor, three plates each were used for CD4 naive and CD4 memory, two for CD8 naive, and one for CD8 memory. To estimate repertoire size and how much clonotypes are shared between individuals, the study performed deep sequencing of blood TCR repertoires from roughly five healthy adults. Libraries were prepared and TCR repertoires were sequenced by different laboratories using diverse techniques, in order to increase sequencing depth and limit assay-specific biases. Per donor, leukapheresis produced somewhere between about 0.9 and 9.5 billion PBMCs.

General study outcomes and caveats: Only blood was sampled, and tissue TCR repertoires likely differ from those in blood. Because the study included only a small number of donors, the genetic and exposure-history diversity represented was limited. Rarefaction of sorted-subset datasets indicated incomplete sequencing despite the large sequencing depth. Estimated clonotype richness was generally larger for naive than for memory subsets. Based on pairwise subsampling, the degree of clonotype sharing among donors was expected to be affected by sequencing depth. Sharing across several donors was observed for 5% to 6.5% of naive CD4, 3% to 3.5% of naive CD8, about 2.3% of memory CD4, and around 0.42% of memory CD8 clonotypes. Compared with non-shared clonotypes, clonotypes shared by all four sorted-subset donors had higher generation probabilities.

TCR CDR3 regions were amplified from genomic DNA by multiplex PCR using the deep immunoSEQ assay. Genomic DNA extracted from each cell subset was distributed evenly over all wells of several immunoSEQ 96-well plates, and each plate served as one replicate. For sorted subsets, each replicate PCR was loaded with approximately 190 ng genomic DNA, equivalent to approximately 27,000 T cell genomes. Purified libraries were quantified with a Qubit 3.0 fluorometer, sized on a Bioanalyzer 2100, and re-quantified with the KAPA Library Quantification kit. Every immunoSEQ 96-well plate was sequenced on a separate single-read 150-cycle Illumina NextSeq 550 flow cell. On the authors' methods: Because the immunoSEQ output included only junctional sequences and no quality scores, the filtering could not be the same as the filtering used for full-length reads. Sequences were annotated with PyIR, a Python wrapper for IgBLAST v1.9, and V/J genes and CDR3 were assigned using IMGT germline references. Reads were filtered out if the reads had weak V/J assignments (E-value above 1e-6), no CDR3, stop codons, out-of-frame junctions, or ambiguous translated residues. V3J clonotypes were defined as sequences sharing the same inferred V gene, J gene, and CDR3 amino acid sequence. To compute the percentage overlap between repertoires, the number of shared unique clonotypes was divided by the size of the smaller repertoire. RTK rarefaction, the Chao1 estimator, and Recon v2.1 estimates of unobserved clonotypes were used to assess repertoire richness. Generation probabilities for all TCRbeta clonotypes obtained by the gDNA method from a handful of donors were computed using OLGA. TCRdb obtained this table from immuneACCESS and retained in-frame rearrangements with V and J assigned. These tables miss some clones; where compared with another copy, unresolved V genes account for less than half of the shortfall, and the remainder is unexplained. That table is the source of V, J and clone size, and D and trimming were worked out from the DNA. Across this sample there are about 640,000 clones, with around 72% seen only once. Approximately 1.8% of the sample belongs to the ten largest clones.

Healthy HIV-negative adults with no recently reported acute infections or vaccinations were included as donors. Every donor was a Caucasian adult residing in Nashville, Tennessee, USA. CD4+ T cells were enriched by magnetic negative selection, after which naive cells were positively selected on CD45RA and the negative fraction was taken as the memory subset. After blood collection by leukapheresis, PBMCs were isolated using Ficoll-Histopaque density gradient centrifugation and then cryopreserved in the vapor phase of liquid nitrogen. Purity and quantity of every magnetically sorted T cell population were checked by analytical flow cytometry. Genomic DNA was isolated from each sorted fraction and quantified by UV absorbance on a Nanodrop 2000c. The germline V end is reduced by 4 bases and the J end by 4 bases; junction bases left unmatched: 6. The cysteine opens and the phenylalanine closes a CDR3 of 15 amino acids. CDR3 DNA is the only sequence kept; it has 45 bases, read in frame from the first base. From a lookup of the germline V gene, CDR1 and CDR2 are SGHVS and FNYEAQ.

Remarks on this clone: Its recognized antigen is unknown. Per-base quality was not reported, and no clone a single base away is much larger than it.

Sequencing input: memory CD4+ T cells sorted from blood. The cell subset or site label here, explained by the study, means: CD45RA-negative fraction. Recombination linked TRBV7-6 to TRBJ2-5, with 10 central nucleotides matching TRBD1. This clonotype originated in a woman under 40 in good health. In nucleotides, the sequence is TGTGCCAGCAGCTCCGGGACAGGGGAAGGAGAGACCCAGTACTTC. Its amino acids are CASSSGTGEGETQYF.